Shown below are 15 T cell receptor beta chains from a single sample sequenced in a study of T-cell memory formation after mild COVID-19. TCRdb reprocessed the 5' RACE reads with MiXCR, giving one entry per CDR3 protein. The sample carries 300,000 to 400,000 distinct CDR3 sequences, over 25% recorded once. The sample consisted of PBMCs or a T cell subset sorted from them (not recorded which). The receptors were sampled from an adult woman who had mild COVID-19 (a few samples of this study predate the infection). Cell type and time point are not known.

The rearrangement links TRBV29-1 to TRBJ2-2; the D is unclear. Germline CDR1 reads SQVTM; CDR2 reads ANQGSEA. V was cut by 7 bases and J by 7 bases, with 10 bases left in between. The CDR3 extends over 11 amino acids. For the CDR3, the DNA is TGCAGCGCCACATACAGCGGGGAGCTGTTTTTT. It codes for CSATYSGELFF.

CDR3 region: CASSQDAIYGYTF. In DNA form, the CDR3 reads TGTGCCAGCAGCCAGGATGCAATTTATGGCTACACCTTC. The chain has TRBV7-9 and TRBJ1-2; D call uncertain. V was cut by 5 bases and J by 5 bases, with 12 bases left in between. Germline V CDR1 and CDR2: SEHNR, FQNEAQ (reference sequence). This CDR3 contains 13 residues. Supplemented by reference TRBV7-9 and TRBJ1-2, the full variable domain reads DTGVSQNPRHKITKRGQNVTFRCDPISEHNRLYWYRQTLGQGPEFLTYFQNEAQLEKSRLLSDRFSAERPKGSFSTLEIQRTEQGDSAMYLCASSQDAIYGYTFGSGTRLTVV.

The gene calls are TRBV7-9 and TRBJ2-5; D may be TRBD2 (6 bases). Trimming cost V 6 bases and J 1 base, with 12 bases left between them. The V gene's germline CDR1 is SEHNR and CDR2 FQNEAQ (reference sequence). This CDR3 has 14 residues. CDR3 sequence reads: CASRPTSLQETQYF. The CDR3 nucleotides are TGTGCCAGCAGGCCCACTAGCCTCCAAGAGACCCAGTACTTC.

The genes are TRBV12-3 or TRBV12-4 and TRBJ1-1; D ambiguous. The CDR3 sequence is 14 residues long. Trimming removed 3 bases from V and 4 bases from J, with 12 bases in between. The CDR3, as DNA: TGTGCCAGCAGTTTCGCCGGGAAAGGCACTGAAGCTTTCTTT. Protein: CASSFAGKGTEAFF.

The chain recombines TRBV7-9 with TRBJ2-3, with no clear D. Trimming left V 3 bases short and J 3 bases short, with 10 bases between. The germline gives CDR1 SEHNR, CDR2 FQNEAQ (reference sequence). The CDR3 runs 14 residues. The CDR3 DNA is TGTGCCAGCAGCTTGCTGACTCTGACAGATACGCAGTATTTT. The encoded protein is CASSLLTLTDTQYF.

CDR3 residues: CASSFSGNYNEQFF. CDR3 coding DNA: TGCGCCAGCAGCTTCAGCGGGAACTACAATGAGCAGTTCTTC. The chain links TRBV5-1 to TRBJ2-1, with 7 nucleotides matching TRBD2. CDR1 SGHRS and CDR2 YFSETQ come from the germline V gene. J gave up 3 bases and V 2 bases, and 2 bases lay outside the gene matches. The CDR3 has 14 amino acids.

CDR3 sequence (DNA): TGTGCCTGGAGTCCGGGTGGAAGGGGAGGCTTCTTC. As protein: CAWSPGGRGGFF. This chain uses TRBV30 with TRBJ2-1; weak D call: TRBD2 (6 bases). The CDR3 has 12 amino acids. V lost 2 bases, J lost 16 bases, and 18 bases lay in between. From germline, CDR1 is GTSNPN and CDR2 SVGIG (reference sequence).

In its sample, this clonotype was seen a few times. The chain combines TRBV4-3 with TRBJ2-1, with 7 positions matching TRBD1. Germline loops: CDR1 LGHNA, CDR2 YSLEER. The ends lost 0 bases at V and 6 bases at J; junction bases unmatched: 8. The CDR3 sequence is 16 residues long. CDR3 bases: TGCGCCAGCAGCCAAGATTTGACAGGGTCGGTCAATGAGCAGTTCTTC. Protein sequence: CASSQDLTGSVNEQFF.

This clonotype has a single count. V and J are TRBV20-1 and TRBJ2-2, with 7 bases that match TRBD2. With 3 bases clipped from V and 6 bases from J, the junction kept 10 bases outside the gene matches. CDR3 size: 15 residues. The V gene's germline CDR1 is DFQATT and CDR2 SNEGSKA (reference sequence). The CDR3 loop is CSARSGRELSGELFF. CDR3 bases: TGCAGTGCTAGGAGTGGGCGGGAGCTGTCCGGGGAGCTGTTTTTT.

The table lists this clonotype with a few counts. This chain uses TRBV7-6 with TRBJ1-1; no clear D gene. CDR3 length: 13 amino acids. V was shortened by 2 bases and J by 4 bases, with 8 bases between the two germline ends. Germline lookup yields CDR1 SGHVS and CDR2 FNYEAQ. The CDR3 DNA reads TGTGCCAGCAGCTTATCCGCCGTCACTGAAGCTTTCTTT. Translating gives CASSLSAVTEAFF. Supplemented by reference TRBV7-6 and TRBJ1-1, the full variable domain reads GAGVSQSPRYKVTKRGQDVALRCDPISGHVSLYWYRQALGQGPEFLTYFNYEAQQDKSGLPNDRFSAERPEGSISTLTIQRTEQRDSAMYRCASSLSAVTEAFFGQGTRLTVV.

The sample holds a few counts of this clonotype. The chain combines TRBV9 with TRBJ2-7; D is undetermined. The length of the CDR3 is 16 residues. Looked up from germline, CDR1 is SGDLS and CDR2 is YYNGEE. V shed 0 bases and J shed 5 bases, with 18 bases lying between them. CDR3 protein: CASSVAPKGGKNEQYF. CDR3 DNA sequence: TGTGCCAGCAGCGTAGCCCCTAAAGGTGGGAAGAACGAGCAGTACTTC.

A few counts support this clonotype. The genes are TRBV24-1 and TRBJ2-1, with 7 bases matching TRBD2. This CDR3 comprises 14 residues. Germline values: CDR1 KGHDR, CDR2 SFDVKD. V was clipped by 3 bases and J by 7 bases; unmatched bases: 5. In DNA, the CDR3 is TGTGCCACCAGTGATCCCTCCGGGGGGAATGAGCAGTTCTTC. As protein: CATSDPSGGNEQFF.

This clonotype was seen a few times. V gene TRBV18 combines with J gene TRBJ1-2, with D uncertain. V shed 0 bases and J shed 3 bases, with 17 bases lying between them. Germline V gives CDR1 KGHSH, CDR2 LQKENI. The CDR3 consists of 17 residues. DNA for the CDR3: TGTGCCAGCTCACCACCGAACTCAGGAGTCGGGGACTATGGCTACACCTTC. Its protein product is CASSPPNSGVGDYGYTF.

The chain couples TRBV12-3 or TRBV12-4 to TRBJ1-1, with D uncertain. V was trimmed by 7 bases and J by 1 base, leaving 13 bases between them. CDR3 length: 14 amino acids. CDR3 protein: CASTYGPKNTEAFF. Here the CDR3 DNA reads TGTGCCAGCACCTACGGACCGAAGAACACTGAAGCTTTCTTT.

This clonotype appeared a few times. CDR3 sequence: CASRMVSTDTQYF. In DNA form, the CDR3 reads TGTGCCAGCAGGATGGTCAGCACAGATACGCAGTATTTT. The chain links TRBV2 to TRBJ2-3; no firm D call. Germline CDR1 reads SNHLY; CDR2 reads FYNNEI. Deletions cut 6 bases from V and 0 bases from J, with 7 bases between. This CDR3 is built from 13 residues.